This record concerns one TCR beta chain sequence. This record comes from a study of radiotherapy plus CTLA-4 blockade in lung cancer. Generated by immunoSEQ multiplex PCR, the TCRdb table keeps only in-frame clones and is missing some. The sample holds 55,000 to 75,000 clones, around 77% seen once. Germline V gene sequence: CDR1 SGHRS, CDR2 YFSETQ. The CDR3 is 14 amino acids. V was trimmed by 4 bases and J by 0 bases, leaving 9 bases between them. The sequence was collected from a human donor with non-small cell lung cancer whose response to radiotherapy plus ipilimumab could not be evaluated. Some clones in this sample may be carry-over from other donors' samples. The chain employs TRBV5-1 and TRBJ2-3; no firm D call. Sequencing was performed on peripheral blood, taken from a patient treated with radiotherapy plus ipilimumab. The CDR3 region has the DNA TGCGCCAGCAGCGACTCATCTAGCACAGATACGCAGTATTTT. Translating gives CASSDSSSTDTQYF. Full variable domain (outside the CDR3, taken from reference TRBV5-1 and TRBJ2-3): KAGVTQTPRYLIKTRGQQVTLSCSPISGHRSVSWYQQTPGQGLQFLFEYFSETQRNKGNFPGRFSGRQFSNSRSEMNVSTLELGDSALYLCASSDSSSTDTQYFGPGTRLTVL.